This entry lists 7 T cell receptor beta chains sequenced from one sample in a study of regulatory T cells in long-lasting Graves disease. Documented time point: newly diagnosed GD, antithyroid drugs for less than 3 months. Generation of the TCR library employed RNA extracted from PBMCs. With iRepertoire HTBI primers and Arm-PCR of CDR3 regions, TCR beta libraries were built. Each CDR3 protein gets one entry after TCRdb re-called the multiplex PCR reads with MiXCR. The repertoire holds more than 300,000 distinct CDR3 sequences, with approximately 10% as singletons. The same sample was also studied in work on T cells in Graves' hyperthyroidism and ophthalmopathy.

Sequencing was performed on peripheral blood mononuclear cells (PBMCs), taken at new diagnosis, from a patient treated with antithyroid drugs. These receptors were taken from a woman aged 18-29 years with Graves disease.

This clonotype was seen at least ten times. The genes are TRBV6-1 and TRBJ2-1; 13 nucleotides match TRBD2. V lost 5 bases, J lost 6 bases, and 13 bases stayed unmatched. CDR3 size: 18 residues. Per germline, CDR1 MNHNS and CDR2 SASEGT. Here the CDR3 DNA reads TGTGCCAGCAGTCCAAGGTTGGGACTAGCGGGACTTCCCAATGAGCAGTTCTTC. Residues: CASSPRLGLAGLPNEQFF.

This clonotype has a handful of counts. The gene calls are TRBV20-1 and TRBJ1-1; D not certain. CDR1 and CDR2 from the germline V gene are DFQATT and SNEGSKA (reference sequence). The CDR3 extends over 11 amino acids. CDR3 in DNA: TGCAGAGCTGTAGGCGGCACTGAAGCTTTCTTT. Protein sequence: CRAVGGTEAFF.

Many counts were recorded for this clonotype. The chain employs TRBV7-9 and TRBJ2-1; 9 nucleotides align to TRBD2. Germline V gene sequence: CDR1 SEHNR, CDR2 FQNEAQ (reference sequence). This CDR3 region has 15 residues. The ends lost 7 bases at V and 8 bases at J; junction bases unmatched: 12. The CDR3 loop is CASTSPAGGRDEQFF. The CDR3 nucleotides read TGTGCCAGCACGTCCCCAGCGGGGGGTCGGGATGAGCAGTTCTTC. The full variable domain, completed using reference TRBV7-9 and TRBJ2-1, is DTGVSQNPRHKITKRGQNVTFRCDPISEHNRLYWYRQTLGQGPEFLTYFQNEAQLEKSRLLSDRFSAERPKGSFSTLEIQRTEQGDSAMYLCASTSPAGGRDEQFFGPGTRLTVL.

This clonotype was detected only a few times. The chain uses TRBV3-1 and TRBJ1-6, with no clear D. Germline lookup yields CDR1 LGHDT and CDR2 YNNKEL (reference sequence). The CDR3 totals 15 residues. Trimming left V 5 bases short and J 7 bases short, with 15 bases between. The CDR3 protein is CASSVGFGVNSPLHF. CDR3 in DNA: TGTGCCAGCAGCGTAGGATTCGGCGTGAATTCACCCCTCCACTTT.

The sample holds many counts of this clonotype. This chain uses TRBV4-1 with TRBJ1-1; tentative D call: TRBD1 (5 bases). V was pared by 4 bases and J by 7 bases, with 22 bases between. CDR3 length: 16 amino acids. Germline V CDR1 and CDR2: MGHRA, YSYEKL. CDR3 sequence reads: CASSPTETSQGREAFF. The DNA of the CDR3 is TGCGCCAGCAGCCCTACGGAGACGTCTCAGGGCCGTGAAGCTTTCTTT.

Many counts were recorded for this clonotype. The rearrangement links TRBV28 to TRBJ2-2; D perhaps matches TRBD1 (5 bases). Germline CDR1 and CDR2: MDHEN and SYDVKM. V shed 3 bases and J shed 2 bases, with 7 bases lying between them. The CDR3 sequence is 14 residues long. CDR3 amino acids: CASSFQGNTGELFF. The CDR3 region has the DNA TGTGCCAGCAGTTTCCAGGGAAACACCGGGGAGCTGTTTTTT.

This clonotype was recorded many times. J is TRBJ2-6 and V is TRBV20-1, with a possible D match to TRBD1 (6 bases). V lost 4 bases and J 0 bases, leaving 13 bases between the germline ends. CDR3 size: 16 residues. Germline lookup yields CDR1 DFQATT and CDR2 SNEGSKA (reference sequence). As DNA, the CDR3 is TGCAGTGCTACTGGACAGTTCGTCTCTGGGGCCAACGTCCTGACTTTC. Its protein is CSATGQFVSGANVLTF.